This T cell receptor (beta chain) originates from a study of spatial heterogeneity in lung cancer. V gave up 4 bases and J gave up 0 bases, with 10 bases separating them. Germline-derived CDR1 and CDR2 are SQVTM and ANQGSEA. The CDR3 contains 15 residues. TCRdb reanalysed the 5' RACE reads using MiXCR and keeps one entry per CDR3 protein. The table includes fewer than 65,000 distinct CDR3 sequences, roughly 6.4% detected once. Time point described: sample taken at primary tumor resection. The gene calls are TRBV29-1 and TRBJ1-6; D unresolved. Sequenced material: PBMCs, taken at surgery. The TCR comes from a female donor with early-stage non-small cell lung cancer. CDR3 coding DNA: TGCAGCGTTGTCCGACCGAGCTCCTATAATTCACCCCTCCACTTT. This sequence encodes CSVVRPSSYNSPLHF.